The 14 T cell receptor beta chains given below trace back to one sample, sequenced in a study of T cell repertoires in ileal Crohn's disease. The data were produced by immunoSEQ multiplex PCR, yet TCRdb's version contains in-frame clones alone and is incomplete. The sample consists of approximately 10,000 clones, around 74% of them appearing once. Time point defined: neoterminal ileum biopsy at postoperative endoscopy, about 6 months after surgery. The material sequenced was ileal tissue. These TCRs come from an adult with Crohn's disease.

V gene TRBV7-9 combines with J gene TRBJ1-1, with 7 bases that match TRBD1. The trim removed 6 bases at V and 11 bases at J, leaving 12 bases unmatched. CDR1 and CDR2 (germline): SEHNR, FQNEAQ (reference sequence). The CDR3 consists of 13 residues. Here the CDR3 reads CASRKTGWGLAFF. In nucleotides, the CDR3 is TGTGCCAGCAGGAAGACAGGGTGGGGGTTGGCTTTCTTT.

This clone has just a few counts. V is TRBV6-4 and J is TRBJ1-2, with D possibly being TRBD1 (5 bases). Trimming shortened V by 0 bases and J by 4 bases, and 9 bases separated the two germline ends. The CDR3 loop spans 14 amino acids. The V gene's germline CDR1 is MRHNA and CDR2 SNTAGT. CDR3 loop: CASSDSDSFYGYTF. Written as DNA, the CDR3 is TGTGCCAGCAGTGACTCCGACAGTTTCTATGGCTACACCTTC.

The genes are TRBV27 and TRBJ1-2, with TRBD1 identical over 9 bases. This CDR3 region has 15 residues. With V trimmed by 4 bases and J by 3 bases, 6 bases remained unmatched. The germline CDR1 and CDR2 sequences are MNHEY and SMNVEV (reference sequence). This CDR3 is CASSSRTGEDYGYTF. Written as DNA, the CDR3 is TGTGCCAGCAGTTCCAGGACAGGGGAGGACTATGGCTACACCTTC.

This clone was counted once. The chain is built from TRBV15 and TRBJ2-7; D remains unclear. The CDR3 is 12 residues long. The V gene lost 1 base and the J gene lost 4 bases, with 5 bases spanning the gap. The germline V gene has CDR1 LNHNV and CDR2 YYDKDF (reference sequence). The CDR3 loop is CATSRVHYEQYF. CDR3 sequence (DNA): TGTGCCACCAGCAGAGTTCATTACGAGCAGTACTTC. The full variable domain, in which reference TRBV15 and TRBJ2-7 provide the parts outside the CDR3, is DAMVIQNPRYQVTQFGKPVTLSCSQTLNHNVMYWYQQKSSQAPKLLFHYYDKDFNNEADTPDNFQSRRPNTSFCFLDIRSPGLGDTAMYLCATSRVHYEQYFGPGTRLTVT.

The chain combines TRBV7-6 with TRBJ2-1, with 8 bases lining up with TRBD1. Germline V gives CDR1 SGHVS, CDR2 FNYEAQ. This CDR3 is 15 amino acids long. The V gene end was trimmed by 1 base and the J gene end by 8 bases; junction bases not matched to a gene: 7. DNA of the CDR3: TGTGCCAGCAGCTTAGAGGACAGGGCAGGCGATGAGCAGTTCTTC. It codes for CASSLEDRAGDEQFF.

This chain links TRBV7-2 with TRBJ1-5, with a weak D call TRBD1 (6 bases). Germline CDR1 is SGHTA and CDR2 is FQGNSA. This CDR3 spans 15 amino acids. The V end lost 7 bases, the J end lost 6 bases, and 19 bases lay between the germline ends. As DNA, the CDR3 is TGTGCCAGCAACATAAGGGGGGGCACGGGTCAGCCCCAGCATTTT. Its protein product is CASNIRGGTGQPQHF.

The genes are TRBV20-1 and TRBJ2-1, with D possibly matching TRBD2 (5 bases). V lost 0 bases and J lost 15, with 12 bases in between. CDR3 length equals 11 residues. Per the germline V gene, CDR1 is DFQATT and CDR2 is SNEGSKA (reference sequence). The CDR3 bases are TGCAGTGCTAGAGATGGGAGTAAACTGTTCTTC. This codes for CSARDGSKLFF.

This clone has a handful of counts. The V call is TRBV4-1, the J call TRBJ2-7, with 9 bases that match TRBD1. Germline CDR1 reads MGHRA; CDR2 reads YSYEKL. This CDR3 spans 15 amino acids. Trimming cost V 4 bases and J 5 bases; bases outside gene matches: 9. The CDR3 coding sequence is TGCGCCAGCAGCCCCCTAGGGACAGGGTTCAACGAGCAGTACTTC. It yields the protein CASSPLGTGFNEQYF.

The chain uses TRBV7-9 and TRBJ2-3; the D is unclear. Trimming shortened V by 4 bases and J by 9 bases, and 5 bases separated the two germline ends. CDR3 length equals 10 residues. Germline-derived CDR1 and CDR2 are SEHNR and FQNEAQ (reference sequence). CDR3 coding DNA: TGTGCCAGCAGCTCCTTGACGCAGTATTTT. This encodes CASSSLTQYF.

The chain is built from TRBV25-1 and TRBJ2-3, with D perhaps TRBD1 (6 bases). From germline, CDR1 is MGHDK and CDR2 SYGVNS. Trimming shortened V by 3 bases and J by 2 bases, and 9 bases separated the two germline ends. This CDR3 has 14 amino acids. The CDR3, as DNA: TGTGCCAGCAGTGAGGGACACCCCACAGATACGCAGTATTTT. Protein product: CASSEGHPTDTQYF.

The genes are TRBV18 and TRBJ1-1, with D maybe TRBD1 (6 bases). The CDR3 runs 14 residues. With 3 bases removed from V and 3 bases from J, the gap between germline ends came to 11 bases. The germline V gene encodes CDR1 KGHSH and CDR2 LQKENI. The CDR3 loop reads CASSPIAGDTEAFF. The CDR3 region has the DNA TGTGCCAGCTCACCGATAGCAGGGGACACTGAAGCTTTCTTT.

This rearrangement joins TRBV18 to TRBJ2-6; 7 bases match TRBD1. The germline V gene encodes CDR1 KGHSH and CDR2 LQKENI. This CDR3 is 18 amino acids long. J lost 2 bases, V lost 3 bases, and 10 bases had no gene match. CDR3 nucleotides: TGTGCCAGCTCACCCATAGAGCTACAGGGGCCTGGGGCCAACGTCCTGACTTTC. It translates to CASSPIELQGPGANVLTF.

The chain combines TRBV5-5 with TRBJ2-7; D perhaps matches TRBD2 (5 bases). Trimming removed 2 bases from V and 6 bases from J, with 9 bases in between. The CDR3 has 12 residues. Germline lookup yields CDR1 SGHKS and CDR2 YYEKEE (reference sequence). CDR3 coding DNA: TGTGCCAGCAGCTTTTCGGGGAGCGAGCAGTACTTC. This gives the protein CASSFSGSEQYF.

This clone showed up just a few times. V is TRBV25-1 and J is TRBJ1-1; D ambiguous. Germline CDR1 is MGHDK and CDR2 is SYGVNS. The length of the CDR3 is 12 residues. Trimming pared 3 bases from V and 8 bases from J, leaving 10 bases between. This CDR3 reads CASSDERVEAFF. CDR3 sequence (DNA): TGTGCCAGCAGTGATGAGAGGGTAGAAGCTTTCTTT.